These T cell receptor beta chains were read from a single sample in a study of T cell clones after liver transplantation. Repertoires were generated with immunoSEQ multiplex PCR, while TCRdb's copy carries only in-frame clones and drops some. The sample consists of about 51,000 clones, 70% to 90% of them appearing once. The sample was CD8+ T cells from blood, taken 12 months after liver transplant. Receptors were obtained from a human patient who received a liver transplant. The graft donor may account for some of the T cells. Both conserved end residues are part of each CDR3. D genes are given only for firm matches. The size field is filled for only some rows; it gives once, few, many or a size class.

>NA|NA|TRBJ2-7|TRBV6-5
CASSSLVYEQYF
TGTGCCAGCAGTTCCCTGGTTTACGAGCAGTACTTC
>NA|NA|TRBJ2-2|TRBV6-5
CASSYLNGLVTGELFF
TGTGCCAGCAGTTATCTGAACGGGTTGGTCACCGGGGAGCTGTTTTTT
>NA|NA|TRBJ1-2|TRBV6-1
CASSEGPDRTYGYTF
TGTGCCAGCAGTGAGGGACCCGACAGAACTTATGGCTACACCTTC
>NA|TRBD1|TRBJ2-3|TRBV9
CASSATGGRGTDTQYF
TGTGCCAGCAGCGCGACAGGGGGCCGAGGCACAGATACGCAGTATTTT
>NA|TRBD2|TRBJ2-7|TRBV27
CASTMLAGGEQYF
TGTGCCAGCACCATGCTTGCGGGAGGCGAGCAGTACTTC
>NA|TRBD2|TRBJ2-1|TRBV5-4
CASSEGLAGRNEQFF
TGTGCCAGCAGCGAGGGACTAGCGGGAAGGAATGAGCAGTTCTTC
>NA|NA|TRBJ1-1|TRBV19
CASSLTSNTEAFF
TGTGCCAGTAGTCTCACATCGAACACTGAAGCTTTCTTT
>NA|NA|TRBJ2-7|TRBV10-2
CASSTDFYEQYF
TGCGCCAGCTCTACTGATTTCTACGAGCAGTACTTC
>NA|TRBD2|TRBJ2-3|TRBV19
CASSSQAGRTDTQYF
TGTGCCAGTAGTTCCCAAGCGGGACGCACAGATACGCAGTATTTT
>NA|NA|TRBJ2-7|TRBV2
CASSDAGGSYEQYF
TGTGCCAGCAGCGACGCAGGGGGGTCCTACGAGCAGTACTTC
>NA|NA|TRBJ1-1|TRBV19
CASNWASRRNTEAFF
TGTGCCAGTAATTGGGCCTCGAGGAGGAACACTGAAGCTTTCTTT
>NA|TRBD1|TRBJ1-5|TRBV27
CASSFTGGNQPQHF
TGTGCCAGCAGTTTCACAGGGGGCAATCAGCCCCAGCATTTT
>NA|TRBD1|TRBJ1-2|TRBV7-9
CASSRQGELYGYTF
TGTGCCAGCAGCCGACAGGGAGAGCTTTATGGCTACACCTTC
>NA|TRBD2|TRBJ2-4|TRBV27
CASSLGTSGSEAKNIQYF
TGTGCCAGCAGTTTAGGGACTAGCGGGTCCGAAGCCAAAAACATTCAGTACTTC
>NA|TRBD2|TRBJ2-3|TRBV19
CASSITSGSRTQYF
TGTGCCAGTAGTATCACTAGCGGGAGTAGGACGCAGTATTTT
>NA|NA|TRBJ1-3|TRBV29-1
CSVLGDLGGNTIYF
TGCAGCGTGTTGGGGGATCTCGGTGGAAACACCATATATTTT
>NA|NA|TRBJ1-1|TRBV5-1
CASSSRPRELNTEAFF
TGCGCCAGCAGCTCCCGGCCTCGGGAACTGAACACTGAAGCTTTCTTT
>few|TRBD1|TRBJ2-6|TRBV7-7
CASSHGQGASGANVLTF
TGTGCCAGCAGCCATGGACAGGGGGCCTCTGGGGCCAACGTCCTGACTTTC
>NA|NA|TRBJ2-7|TRBV5-6
CASSLTGAYEQYF
TGTGCCAGCAGCTTGACAGGTGCCTACGAGCAGTACTTC
>few|TRBD1|TRBJ2-3|TRBV9
CASSVDPDRVADTQYF
TGTGCCAGCAGCGTAGACCCGGACAGGGTGGCAGATACGCAGTATTTT
>NA|NA|TRBJ2-5|TRBV28
CASSSPGFLVLGETQYF
TGTGCCAGCAGTTCCCCAGGGTTCTTGGTACTCGGGGAGACCCAGTACTTC
>NA|TRBD2|TRBJ2-7|TRBV19
CASAGVSYEQYF
TGTGCCAGTGCGGGAGTATCCTACGAGCAGTACTTC
>NA|TRBD2|TRBJ2-1|TRBV13
CASSLEASGRSGNEQFF
TGTGCCAGCAGCTTAGAGGCTAGCGGGAGGTCTGGCAATGAGCAGTTCTTC
>once|NA|TRBJ1-5|TRBV28
CASSPGAASNQPQHF
TGTGCCAGCAGTCCCGGGGCAGCCTCTAATCAGCCCCAGCATTTT
>NA|NA|TRBJ1-2|TRBV7-9
CASSLETGANYGYTF
TGTGCCAGCAGCTTGGAAACAGGAGCTAACTATGGCTACACCTTC
>NA|TRBD2|TRBJ2-7|TRBV6-1
CASSVAGANSYEQYF
TGTGCCAGCAGTGTAGCGGGCGCAAATTCCTACGAGCAGTACTTC
>NA|NA|TRBJ1-1|TRBV4-1
CASSLQGIPATEAFF
TGCGCCAGCAGCCTCCAGGGAATCCCCGCCACTGAAGCTTTCTTT
>NA|NA|TRBJ2-3|TRBV18
CASSPDFADTQYF
TGTGCCAGCTCACCAGACTTTGCAGATACGCAGTATTTT
>NA|TRBD2|TRBJ2-1|TRBV7-3
CASSLIAGGPNEQFF
TGTGCCAGCAGCTTAATAGCGGGAGGTCCCAATGAGCAGTTCTTC
>NA|NA|TRBJ2-7|TRBV27
CASSTGPLYEQYF
TGTGCCAGCAGTACGGGACCACTCTACGAGCAGTACTTC
>NA|TRBD2|TRBJ2-7|TRBV28
CASVRGGGRSYEQYF
TGTGCCAGCGTCCGAGGTGGCGGGAGGTCCTACGAGCAGTACTTC
>NA|NA|TRBJ2-1|TRBV27
CASSLAPVGNEQFF
TGTGCCAGCAGTTTAGCGCCCGTAGGAAATGAGCAGTTCTTC
>NA|NA|TRBJ1-4|TRBV6-5
CASSYSWGGNEKLFF
TGTGCCAGCAGTTACTCGTGGGGGGGTAATGAAAAACTGTTTTTT
>NA|TRBD2|TRBJ2-7|TRBV28
CASSSSGSSYEQYF
TGTGCCAGCAGTTCTAGCGGGTCCTCCTACGAGCAGTACTTC
>NA|TRBD1|TRBJ2-7|TRBV28
CASSAPGQQDYEQYF
TGTGCCAGCAGTGCACCGGGACAGCAAGACTACGAGCAGTACTTC
>once|TRBD2|TRBJ2-7|TRBV13
CASSPQEGLAVYEQYF
TGTGCCAGCAGCCCGCAGGAGGGACTAGCGGTCTACGAGCAGTACTTC
>NA|NA|TRBJ2-2|TRBV7-9
CASSFRTGEATPGELFF
TGTGCCAGCAGCTTTCGAACGGGGGAGGCTACACCCGGGGAGCTGTTTTTT
>NA|NA|TRBJ2-6|TRBV5-1
CASSLDRGTSGANVLTF
TGCGCCAGCAGCTTGGACCGGGGGACCTCTGGGGCCAACGTCCTGACTTTC
>NA|TRBD1|TRBJ2-1|TRBV19
CASCEGTGRSNEQFF
TGTGCCAGTTGCGAGGGGACAGGGAGATCGAATGAGCAGTTCTTC
>NA|NA|TRBJ2-7|TRBV7-6
CASTSGAGSYEQYF
TGTGCCAGCACCTCCGGGGCTGGCTCCTACGAGCAGTACTTC
>NA|TRBD1|TRBJ2-7|TRBV9
CARGQGALEQYF
TGTGCTAGGGGTCAGGGGGCCCTCGAGCAGTACTTC
>NA|NA|TRBJ1-1|TRBV13
CASSPLNTEAFF
TGTGCCAGCAGCCCCTTGAACACTGAAGCTTTCTTT
>NA|NA|TRBJ2-7|TRBV27
CASSLNLYEQYF
TGTGCCAGCAGTTTAAACCTCTACGAGCAGTACTTC
>NA|TRBD2|TRBJ2-1|TRBV5-1
CASSAGGTYNEQFF
TGCGCCAGCAGCGCCGGGGGGACTTACAATGAGCAGTTCTTC
>few|NA|TRBJ2-3|TRBV30
CAWGLLLMDTQYF
TGTGCTTGGGGACTTCTACTCATGGATACGCAGTATTTT
>NA|NA|TRBJ1-1|TRBV10-3
CAISEYYMEGIGTEAFF
TGTGCCATCAGTGAGTACTACATGGAGGGAATTGGGACTGAAGCTTTCTTT
>few|TRBD1|TRBJ2-7|TRBV10-3
CAISESGTGSYEQYF
TGTGCCATCAGTGAGTCCGGGACAGGGTCCTACGAGCAGTACTTC
>NA|TRBD1|TRBJ2-2|TRBV13
CASSPQGAATGELFF
TGTGCCAGCAGCCCACAGGGGGCGGCCACCGGGGAGCTGTTTTTT
>NA|NA|TRBJ2-7|TRBV9
CASSVAWGDSVSYEQYF
TGTGCCAGCAGCGTAGCGTGGGGGGACAGTGTATCCTACGAGCAGTACTTC
>NA|NA|TRBJ1-5|TRBV19
CASSPPGDQPQHF
TGTGCCAGTAGCCCCCCCGGGGATCAGCCCCAGCATTTT
>once|NA|TRBJ1-2|TRBV5-4
CASSLDGGRCTF
TGTGCCAGCAGCTTGGATGGGGGTCGGTGCACCTTC